This T cell receptor (beta chain) is drawn from a study of shared clonotypes between healthy human individuals. For the study at large: A couple of women and three men aged 18 to 49 made up the donors.

Method: immunoSEQ multiplex PCR; TCRdb's copy keeps in-frame clones and lacks some. The sample records hundreds of thousands of clones, 74% being singletons. Looked up from germline, CDR1 is LNHDA and CDR2 is SQIVND (reference sequence). The CDR3 sequence is 15 residues long. V shed 1 base and J shed 3 bases, with 12 bases lying between them. The specimen was memory CD4+ T cells sorted from blood. Stated subset: CD45RA-negative fraction. This sequence was found in a man younger than 40 in good health. The rearrangement links TRBV19 to TRBJ1-2; TRBD1 might be the D (6 bases). Here the CDR3 DNA reads TGTGCCAGTAGTATAGGAACGGGGGCGGACTATGGCTACACCTTC. Its translation is CASSIGTGADYGYTF.